The text below deals with one TCR beta chain. The record originates from a study of PD-1 blockade in mismatch repair-deficient tumors. PCR or immunohistochemistry showed mismatch repair deficiency in every enrolled patient. V lost 6 bases to trimming and J lost 0 bases; unmatched junction nucleotides: 13. The germline CDR1 and CDR2 sequences are SGHVT and SQSDAQ. The CDR3 runs 20 residues. TCRdb's table, derived via immunoSEQ multiplex PCR, lists solely in-frame clones and lacks some. The table records under 20,000 clones, roughly four fifths of them present only once. This TCR was sampled from an adult with mismatch repair-deficient cancer. The chain combines TRBV7-4 with TRBJ2-1; 14 bases fit TRBD2. Here the sequenced sample was PBMCs, taken 4 weeks after starting pembrolizumab. CDR3 in amino acids: CASRARKGLAGGSSYNEQFF. The CDR3 DNA reads as TGTGCCAGCAGGGCGCGGAAAGGACTAGCGGGAGGTTCCTCCTACAATGAGCAGTTCTTC.